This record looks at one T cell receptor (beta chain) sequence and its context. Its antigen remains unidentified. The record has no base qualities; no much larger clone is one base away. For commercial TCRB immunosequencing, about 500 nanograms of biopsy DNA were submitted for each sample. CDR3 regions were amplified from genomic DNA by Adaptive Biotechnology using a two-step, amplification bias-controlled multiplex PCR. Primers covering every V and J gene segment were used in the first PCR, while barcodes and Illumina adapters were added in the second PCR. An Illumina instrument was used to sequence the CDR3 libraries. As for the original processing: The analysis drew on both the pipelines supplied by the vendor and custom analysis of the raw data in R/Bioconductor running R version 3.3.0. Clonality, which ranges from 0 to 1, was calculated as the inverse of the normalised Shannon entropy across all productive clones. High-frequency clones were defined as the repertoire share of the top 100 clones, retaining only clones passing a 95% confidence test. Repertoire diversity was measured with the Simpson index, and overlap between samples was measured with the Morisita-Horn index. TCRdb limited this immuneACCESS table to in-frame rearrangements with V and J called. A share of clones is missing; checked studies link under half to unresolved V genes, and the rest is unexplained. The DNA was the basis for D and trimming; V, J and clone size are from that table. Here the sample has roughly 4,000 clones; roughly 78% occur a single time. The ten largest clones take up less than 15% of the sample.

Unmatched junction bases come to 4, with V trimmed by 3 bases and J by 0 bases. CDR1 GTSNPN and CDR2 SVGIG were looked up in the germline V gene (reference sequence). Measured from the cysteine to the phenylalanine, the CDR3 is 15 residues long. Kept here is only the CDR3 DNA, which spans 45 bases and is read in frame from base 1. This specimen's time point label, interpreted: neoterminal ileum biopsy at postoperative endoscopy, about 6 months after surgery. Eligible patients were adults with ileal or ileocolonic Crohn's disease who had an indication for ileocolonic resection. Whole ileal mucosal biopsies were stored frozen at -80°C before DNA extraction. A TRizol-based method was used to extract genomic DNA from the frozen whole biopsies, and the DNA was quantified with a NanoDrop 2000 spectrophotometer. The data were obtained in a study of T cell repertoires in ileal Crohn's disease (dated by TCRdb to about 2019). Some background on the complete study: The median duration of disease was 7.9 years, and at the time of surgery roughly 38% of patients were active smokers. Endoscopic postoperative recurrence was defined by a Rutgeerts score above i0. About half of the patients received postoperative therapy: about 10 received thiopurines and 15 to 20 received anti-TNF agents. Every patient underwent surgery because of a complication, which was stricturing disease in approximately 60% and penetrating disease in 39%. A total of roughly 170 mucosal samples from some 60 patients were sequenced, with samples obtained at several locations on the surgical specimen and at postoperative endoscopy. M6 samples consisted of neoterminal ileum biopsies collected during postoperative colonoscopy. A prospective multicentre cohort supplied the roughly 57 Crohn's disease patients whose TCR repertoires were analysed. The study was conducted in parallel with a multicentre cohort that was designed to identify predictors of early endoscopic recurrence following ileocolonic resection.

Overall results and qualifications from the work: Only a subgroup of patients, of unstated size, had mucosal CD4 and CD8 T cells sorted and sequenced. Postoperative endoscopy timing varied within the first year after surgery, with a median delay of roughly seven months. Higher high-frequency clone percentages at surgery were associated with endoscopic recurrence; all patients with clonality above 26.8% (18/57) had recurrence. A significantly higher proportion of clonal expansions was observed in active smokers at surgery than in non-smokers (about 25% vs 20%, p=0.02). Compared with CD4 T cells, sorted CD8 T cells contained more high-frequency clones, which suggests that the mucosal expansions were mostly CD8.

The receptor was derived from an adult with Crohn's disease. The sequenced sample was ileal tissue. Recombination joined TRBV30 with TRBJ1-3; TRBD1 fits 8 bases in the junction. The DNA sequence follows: TGTGCCTGGAGCCCGGGACAGGTCTCTGGAAACACCATATATTTT. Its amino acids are CAWSPGQVSGNTIYF.